A selection of T cell receptor beta chains follows, all from one sample in a study of cytomegalovirus exposure and HLA in healthy donors. Sequencing used immunoSEQ multiplex PCR; TCRdb keeps in-frame clones, though not all of them. There are around 130,000 clones in the sample; about 69% occur only once, and less than 4% lies in the top ten. Sequencing used PBMCs. These receptors came from a man aged 30-40 years in good health and CMV-seronegative. CDR3s include the opening cysteine and the closing phenylalanine or tryptophan. Each record gives: clone size, D gene, J gene, V gene, CDR3 DNA, CDR3 protein. A D gene is named only where the DNA matches it firmly. Part of the rows lack a size; the others show once, few, many or a class for expanded clones.

abundance: .; d_gene: .; j_gene: TRBJ1-2; v_gene: TRBV30; CDR3nt: TGTGCCTGGAGTGGTGAGAAGCTCTATGGCTACACCTTC; CDR3aa: CAWSGEKLYGYTF
abundance: .; d_gene: TRBD1; j_gene: TRBJ2-3; v_gene: TRBV5-1; CDR3nt: TGCGCCAGCAGCTTGGCGGGACAGGGGGGGACAGATACGCAGTATTTT; CDR3aa: CASSLAGQGGTDTQYF
abundance: .; d_gene: .; j_gene: TRBJ1-2; v_gene: TRBV6-5; CDR3nt: TGTGCCAGCAGTTACTCCTACAGCAACTATGGCTACACCTTC; CDR3aa: CASSYSYSNYGYTF
abundance: .; d_gene: TRBD1; j_gene: TRBJ2-7; v_gene: TRBV5-4; CDR3nt: TGTGCCAGCAGCTTGGTAAACAGGGGGGAATACGAGCAGTACTTC; CDR3aa: CASSLVNRGEYEQYF
abundance: .; d_gene: .; j_gene: TRBJ2-6; v_gene: TRBV27; CDR3nt: TGTGCCAGCAGGTTGGAGAGCTCTGGGGCCAACGTCCTGACTTTC; CDR3aa: CASRLESSGANVLTF
abundance: .; d_gene: TRBD1; j_gene: TRBJ2-1; v_gene: TRBV19; CDR3nt: TGTGCCAGTAGTTCCGCCCGGGACAGTCACAATGAGCAGTTCTTC; CDR3aa: CASSSARDSHNEQFF
abundance: .; d_gene: TRBD1; j_gene: TRBJ2-3; v_gene: TRBV5-6; CDR3nt: TGTGCCAGCAGCCTAGAGGGACAGGGCCTCCCTAGCACAGATACGCAGTATTTT; CDR3aa: CASSLEGQGLPSTDTQYF
abundance: few; d_gene: .; j_gene: TRBJ1-1; v_gene: TRBV6-1; CDR3nt: TGTGCCAGCAGCCTCACACAGAACACTGAAGCTTTCTTT; CDR3aa: CASSLTQNTEAFF
abundance: .; d_gene: TRBD1; j_gene: TRBJ2-3; v_gene: TRBV2; CDR3nt: TGTGCCAGCAGGCCCCTCCGACAGGGCACCACAGATACGCAGTATTTT; CDR3aa: CASRPLRQGTTDTQYF
abundance: .; d_gene: TRBD1; j_gene: TRBJ1-2; v_gene: TRBV10-3; CDR3nt: TGTGCCATCAGTGACTCGGGACAGGACTATGGCTACACCTTC; CDR3aa: CAISDSGQDYGYTF
abundance: .; d_gene: TRBD2; j_gene: TRBJ2-1; v_gene: TRBV2; CDR3nt: TGTGCCAGCACAGGGTTAGCGGGGGGTTGGTCCTACAATGAGCAGTTCTTC; CDR3aa: CASTGLAGGWSYNEQFF
abundance: .; d_gene: .; j_gene: TRBJ2-6; v_gene: TRBV10-3; CDR3nt: TGTGCCATCAGTGAACAGGGGAGGCCTGGGGCCAACGTCCTGACTTTC; CDR3aa: CAISEQGRPGANVLTF
abundance: few; d_gene: .; j_gene: TRBJ2-7; v_gene: TRBV7-4; CDR3nt: TGTGCCAGCGACGCTAGTTCTGACGAGCAGTACTTC; CDR3aa: CASDASSDEQYF
abundance: few; d_gene: .; j_gene: TRBJ2-5; v_gene: TRBV19; CDR3nt: TGTGCCAGTAGTGCACAGGGTGCGCGAGAGACCCAGTACTTC; CDR3aa: CASSAQGARETQYF
abundance: .; d_gene: .; j_gene: TRBJ2-7; v_gene: TRBV6-1; CDR3nt: TGTGCCAGCAGTGGCCTAACAGGGAGCTACGAGCAGTACTTC; CDR3aa: CASSGLTGSYEQYF
abundance: .; d_gene: TRBD2; j_gene: TRBJ2-7; v_gene: TRBV4-3; CDR3nt: TGCGCCAGCAGCCAAGTAACTACTAGCGAAGCCTACGAGCAGTACTTC; CDR3aa: CASSQVTTSEAYEQYF
abundance: few; d_gene: .; j_gene: TRBJ1-1; v_gene: TRBV9; CDR3nt: TGTGCCAGCAGCCCCCGGCGGGGGGGACCGGGGGAGGTTGGGTTCTTT; CDR3aa: CASSPRRGGPGEVGFF
abundance: .; d_gene: .; j_gene: TRBJ2-7; v_gene: TRBV11-3; CDR3nt: TGTGCCAGCAACGTCGAGCCCCTCTACGAGCAGTACTTC; CDR3aa: CASNVEPLYEQYF
abundance: .; d_gene: TRBD2; j_gene: TRBJ2-1; v_gene: TRBV5-1; CDR3nt: TGCGCCAGCAGCCGATTAAGCGGGGGGGCTTACAATGAGCAGTTCTTC; CDR3aa: CASSRLSGGAYNEQFF
abundance: .; d_gene: .; j_gene: TRBJ2-7; v_gene: TRBV28; CDR3nt: TGTGCCAGCAGTACGACAGGTAATTACGAGCAGTACTTC; CDR3aa: CASSTTGNYEQYF
abundance: .; d_gene: TRBD1; j_gene: TRBJ2-1; v_gene: TRBV5-4; CDR3nt: TGTGCCAGCAGCGTCAAGACAGGGTCCAATGAGCAGTTCTTC; CDR3aa: CASSVKTGSNEQFF
abundance: .; d_gene: .; j_gene: TRBJ2-4; v_gene: TRBV4-1; CDR3nt: TGCGCCAGCAGCCAATACGGGACGTGGGGGGACATTCAGTACTTC; CDR3aa: CASSQYGTWGDIQYF
abundance: .; d_gene: TRBD1; j_gene: TRBJ1-2; v_gene: TRBV30; CDR3nt: TGTGCCTGGAGTCGCGAGGACAGGGCGGACGGCTACACCTTC; CDR3aa: CAWSREDRADGYTF
abundance: once; d_gene: TRBD1; j_gene: TRBJ1-2; v_gene: TRBV6-1; CDR3nt: TGTGCCAGCAGTGAAGCCCTCGGGGGACAGGGAGGGGCATGGGGCTATGGCTACACCTTC; CDR3aa: CASSEALGGQGGAWGYGYTF
abundance: .; d_gene: TRBD1; j_gene: TRBJ2-7; v_gene: TRBV10-3; CDR3nt: TGTGCCACGCAAACCCGGGACAGCTCCTACGAGCAGTACTTC; CDR3aa: CATQTRDSSYEQYF
abundance: .; d_gene: TRBD2; j_gene: TRBJ2-7; v_gene: TRBV9; CDR3nt: TGTGCCAGCATCGTTGCGGGGGGTAGCTCCTACGAGCAGTACTTC; CDR3aa: CASIVAGGSSYEQYF
abundance: .; d_gene: .; j_gene: TRBJ1-1; v_gene: TRBV5-1; CDR3nt: TGCGCCAGCAGCTTGGACAGGGTGGCTGAAGCTTTCTTT; CDR3aa: CASSLDRVAEAFF
abundance: .; d_gene: .; j_gene: TRBJ1-3; v_gene: TRBV7-9; CDR3nt: TGTGCCAGCAGCCGGCTAGCGCCTGGAAACACCATATATTTT; CDR3aa: CASSRLAPGNTIYF
abundance: .; d_gene: .; j_gene: TRBJ2-2; v_gene: TRBV30; CDR3nt: TGTGCCTGGAGCTTAGTCCAGTCAGGCGGGGAGCTGTTTTTT; CDR3aa: CAWSLVQSGGELFF
abundance: .; d_gene: .; j_gene: TRBJ2-5; v_gene: TRBV5-1; CDR3nt: TGCGCCAGCAGCCTAAATACCGGAGAGACCCAGTACTTC; CDR3aa: CASSLNTGETQYF
abundance: few; d_gene: .; j_gene: TRBJ1-6; v_gene: TRBV7-2; CDR3nt: TGTGCCAGCAGCTTAGGGGGGGCCTATAATTCACCCCTCCACTTT; CDR3aa: CASSLGGAYNSPLHF